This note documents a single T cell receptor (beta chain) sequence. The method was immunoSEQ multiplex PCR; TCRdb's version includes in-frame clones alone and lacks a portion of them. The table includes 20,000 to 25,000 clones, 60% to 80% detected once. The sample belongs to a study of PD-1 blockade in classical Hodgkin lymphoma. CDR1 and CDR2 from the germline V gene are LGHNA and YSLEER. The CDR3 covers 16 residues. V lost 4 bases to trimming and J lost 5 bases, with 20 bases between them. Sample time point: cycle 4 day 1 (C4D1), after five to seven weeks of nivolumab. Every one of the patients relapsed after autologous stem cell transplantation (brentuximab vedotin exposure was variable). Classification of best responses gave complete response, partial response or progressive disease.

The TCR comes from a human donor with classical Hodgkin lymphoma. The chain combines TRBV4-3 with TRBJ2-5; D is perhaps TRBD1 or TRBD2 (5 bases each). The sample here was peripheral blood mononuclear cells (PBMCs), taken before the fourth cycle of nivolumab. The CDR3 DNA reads TGCGCCAGCAGCCGCAATCCCGGGGCGGTTCGGGAGACCCAGTACTTC. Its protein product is CASSRNPGAVRETQYF.